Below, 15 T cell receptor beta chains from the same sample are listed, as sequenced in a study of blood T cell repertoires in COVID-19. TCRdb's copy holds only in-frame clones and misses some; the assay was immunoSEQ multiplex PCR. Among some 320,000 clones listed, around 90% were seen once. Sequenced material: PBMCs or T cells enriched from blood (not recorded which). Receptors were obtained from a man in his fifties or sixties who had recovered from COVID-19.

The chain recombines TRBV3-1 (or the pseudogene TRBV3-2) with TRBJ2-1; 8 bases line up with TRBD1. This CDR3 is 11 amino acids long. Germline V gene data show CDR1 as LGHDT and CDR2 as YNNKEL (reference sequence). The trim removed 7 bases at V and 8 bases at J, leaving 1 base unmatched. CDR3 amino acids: CASNRGDEQFF. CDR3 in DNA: TGTGCCAGCAACAGGGGGGATGAGCAGTTCTTC.

The CDR3 DNA is TGTGCCAGCAGTTATACAGGGGTCGGCGGCTACACCTTC. Translated, it gives CASSYTGVGGYTF. The rearrangement links TRBV2 to TRBJ1-2, with 7 positions matching TRBD1. Germline loops: CDR1 SNHLY, CDR2 FYNNEI. CDR3 length: 13 residues. V was clipped by 5 bases and J by 8 bases; unmatched bases: 8.

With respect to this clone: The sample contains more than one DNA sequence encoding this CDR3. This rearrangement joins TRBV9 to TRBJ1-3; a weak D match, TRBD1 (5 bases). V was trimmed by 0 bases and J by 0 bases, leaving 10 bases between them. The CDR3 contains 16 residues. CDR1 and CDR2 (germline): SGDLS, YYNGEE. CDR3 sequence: CASSVAWGGSGNTIYF. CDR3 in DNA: TGTGCCAGCAGCGTAGCTTGGGGGGGCTCTGGAAACACCATATATTTT.

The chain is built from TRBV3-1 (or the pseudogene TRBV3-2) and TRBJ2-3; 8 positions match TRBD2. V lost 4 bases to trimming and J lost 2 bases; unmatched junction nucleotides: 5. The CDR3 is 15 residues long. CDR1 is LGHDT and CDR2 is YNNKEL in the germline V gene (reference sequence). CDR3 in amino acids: CASSLLAEITDTQYF. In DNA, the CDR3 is TGTGCCAGCAGCCTACTAGCGGAGATCACAGATACGCAGTATTTT.

CDR3 in amino acids: CASSRGTGGGNQPQHF. The CDR3 nucleotides are TGCGCCAGCAGCCGCGGGACAGGGGGCGGCAATCAGCCCCAGCATTTT. This sequence joins TRBV4-1 and TRBJ1-5; 12 positions match TRBD1. Trimming removed 4 bases from V and 2 bases from J; junction bases left unmatched: 3. The CDR3 extends over 16 amino acids. Germline V gives CDR1 MGHRA, CDR2 YSYEKL.

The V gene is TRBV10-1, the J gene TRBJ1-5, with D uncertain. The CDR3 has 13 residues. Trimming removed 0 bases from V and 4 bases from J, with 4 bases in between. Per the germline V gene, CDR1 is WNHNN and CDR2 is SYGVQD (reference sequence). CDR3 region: CASSESTNQPQHF. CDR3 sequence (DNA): TGCGCCAGCAGTGAGTCGACTAATCAGCCCCAGCATTTT.

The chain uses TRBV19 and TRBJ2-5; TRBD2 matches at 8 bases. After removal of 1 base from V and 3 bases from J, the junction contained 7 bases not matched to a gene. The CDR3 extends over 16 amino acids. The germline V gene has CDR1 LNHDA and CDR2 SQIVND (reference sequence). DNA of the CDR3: TGTGCCAGTAGTATAGGCACTAGCGGAGTAAAAGAGACCCAGTACTTC. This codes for CASSIGTSGVKETQYF.

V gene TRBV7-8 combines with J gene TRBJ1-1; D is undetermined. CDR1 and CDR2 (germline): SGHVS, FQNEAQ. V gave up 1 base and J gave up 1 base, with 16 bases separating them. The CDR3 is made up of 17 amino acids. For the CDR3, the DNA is TGTGCCAGCAGCTTAGAATCTGTCCTGGCATGGAACACTGAAGCTTTCTTT. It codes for CASSLESVLAWNTEAFF.

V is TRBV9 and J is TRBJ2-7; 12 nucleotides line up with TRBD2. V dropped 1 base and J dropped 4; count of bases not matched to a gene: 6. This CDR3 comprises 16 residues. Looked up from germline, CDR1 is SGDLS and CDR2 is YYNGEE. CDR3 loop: CASSVSLAGGVYEQYF. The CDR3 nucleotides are TGTGCCAGCAGCGTATCACTAGCGGGAGGTGTTTACGAGCAGTACTTC.

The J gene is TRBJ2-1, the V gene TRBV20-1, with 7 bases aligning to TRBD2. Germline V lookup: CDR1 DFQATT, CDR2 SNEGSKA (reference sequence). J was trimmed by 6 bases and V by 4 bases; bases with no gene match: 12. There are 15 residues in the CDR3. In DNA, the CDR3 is TGCAGTGCTACTGAAAGCGGGACCCACCGCAATGAGCAGTTCTTC. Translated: CSATESGTHRNEQFF.

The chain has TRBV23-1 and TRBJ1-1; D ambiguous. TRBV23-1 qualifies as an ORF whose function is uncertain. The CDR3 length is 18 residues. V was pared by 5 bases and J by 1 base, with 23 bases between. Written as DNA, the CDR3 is TGCGCCAGCAGTTCACACCGGGATACCTCCCGCCCGAACACTGAAGCTTTCTTT. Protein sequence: CASSSHRDTSRPNTEAFF.

CDR3 bases: TGTGCCAGCAGCCAAGGGACAGATCAGCCCCAGCATTTT. This gives the protein CASSQGTDQPQHF. The V and J genes are TRBV14 and TRBJ1-5, with D possibly TRBD1 on 6 matching bases. In germline, CDR1 is SGHDN, CDR2 FVKESK. V lost 1 base to trimming and J lost 5 bases, with 6 bases between them. CDR3 length: 13 residues. Drawing the rest from reference TRBV14 and TRBJ1-5, the complete variable domain is EAGVTQFPSHSVIEKGQTVTLRCDPISGHDNLYWYRRVMGKEIKFLLHFVKESKQDESGMPNNRFLAERTGGTYSTLKVQPAELEDSGVYFCASSQGTDQPQHFGDGTRLSIL.

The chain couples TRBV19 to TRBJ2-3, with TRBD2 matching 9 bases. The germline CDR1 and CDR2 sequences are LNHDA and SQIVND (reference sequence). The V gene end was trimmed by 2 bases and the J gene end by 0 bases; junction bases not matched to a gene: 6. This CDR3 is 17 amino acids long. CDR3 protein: CASSIRASGTSTDTQYF. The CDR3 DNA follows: TGTGCCAGTAGTATAAGGGCTAGCGGGACTAGCACAGATACGCAGTATTTT. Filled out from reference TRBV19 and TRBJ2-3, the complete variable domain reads DGGITQSPKYLFRKEGQNVTLSCEQNLNHDAMYWYRQDPGQGLRLIYYSQIVNDFQKGDIAEGYSVSREKKESFPLTVTSAQKNPTAFYLCASSIRASGTSTDTQYFGPGTRLTVL.

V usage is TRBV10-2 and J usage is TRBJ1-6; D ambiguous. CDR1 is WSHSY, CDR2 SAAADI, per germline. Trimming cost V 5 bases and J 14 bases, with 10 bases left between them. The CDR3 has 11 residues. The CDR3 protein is CASSNPGTLHF. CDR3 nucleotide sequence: TGCGCCAGCAGTAATCCGGGTACCCTCCACTTT.

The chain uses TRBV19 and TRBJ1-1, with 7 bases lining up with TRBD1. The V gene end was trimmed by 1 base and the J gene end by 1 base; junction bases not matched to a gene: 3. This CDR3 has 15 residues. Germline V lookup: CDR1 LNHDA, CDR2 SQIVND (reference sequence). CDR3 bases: TGTGCCAGTAGTATAGGGAACAGGGGGAACACTGAAGCTTTCTTT. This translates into CASSIGNRGNTEAFF.